This is a list of T cell receptor beta chains from one sample in a study of kidney transplant recipient with SARS-CoV-2 infection. One entry per CDR3 protein results from TCRdb running MiXCR on the reads. The repertoire has fewer than 250,000 distinct CDR3 sequences, 25% to 35% of them found once; the top ten carry 7% to 8%. The sequenced sample was a blood sample, obtained at baseline and on day 111 from a kidney transplant recipient. The source of these receptors is a male patient aged 25-45 years who had COVID-19 and was a kidney transplant recipient. Some T cells may have originated in the graft donor. Both conserved end residues are part of each CDR3. The D gene is left open where the match is weak. Some rows have no size entry. The others give once, few or many, or a class for an expanded clone.

D gene	clone size	J gene	V gene	CDR3 DNA	CDR3 protein
TRBD2	many	TRBJ2-1	TRBV10-2	TGCGCCAGCAGTGTTGGTAGCGGGAGTAGGGAGTTCTACAATGAGCAGTTCTTC	CASSVGSGSREFYNEQFF
TRBD2	NA	TRBJ2-1	TRBV5-5	TGTGCCAGCAGCTTGTTAGCGGGGGGGCTGTATGAGCAGTTCTTC	CASSLLAGGLYEQFF
NA	NA	TRBJ2-3	TRBV5-4	TGTGCCAGCAGTTCCCGCGGGGGCTTTATCACAGATACGCAGTATTTT	CASSSRGGFITDTQYF
NA	NA	TRBJ2-2	TRBV5-1	TGCGCCGGCAGCCCGATGTTAGCCGGGGAGCCGTTTTTT	CAGSPMLAGEPFF
NA	many	TRBJ1-2	TRBV27	TGTGCCAGCAGAGGTTTGCAGGATGGCTACACCTTC	CASRGLQDGYTF
NA	NA	TRBJ1-3	TRBV5-4	TGTGCCAGCAGCCTTTTTGGGTCTCTTCAAGGCACCATATATTTT	CASSLFGSLQGTIYF
NA	many	TRBJ2-7	TRBV6-5	TGTGCCAGCAGTTGGACCGAGGGGGGCCTCTACGAGCAGTACTTC	CASSWTEGGLYEQYF
NA	NA	TRBJ1-2	TRBV5-1	TGCGCCAGCGGTGACTCATCGGTTCGAAAGACCTATGACTACACCTTC	CASGDSSVRKTYDYTF
TRBD1	many	TRBJ2-2	TRBV20-1	TGCAGTGCTATTTTCCGGGACAGGGTCCCCGGGGAGCTGTTTTTT	CSAIFRDRVPGELFF
TRBD2	NA	TRBJ2-1	TRBV7-2	TGTGCCAGCAGCAAGGGACTAGCGGGAGGGCCATGGTTCTTC	CASSKGLAGGPWFF
NA	many	TRBJ2-7	TRBV20-1	TGCAGTGCTAGAGCCCCTCGCCGCAACTACGAGCAGTACTTC	CSARAPRRNYEQYF
TRBD2	many	TRBJ2-7	TRBV2	TGTGCCAGCAGTGAAGAGGTAGCGGGAGGGCCTTACGAGCAGTACTTC	CASSEEVAGGPYEQYF
TRBD1	many	TRBJ2-7	TRBV29-1	TGCAGCGTTGACGGGGGACAGGGCACCTACGAGCAGTACTTC	CSVDGGQGTYEQYF
NA	many	TRBJ1-2	TRBV12-3/TRBV12-4	TGTGCCAGCAGTTATTCGATCAGCTTCCGAAAGACCTATGGCTACACCTTC	CASSYSISFRKTYGYTF
TRBD2	many	TRBJ2-1	TRBV7-2	TGTGCCAGCAGCTTAGCGCGGACTAGCGGAAATGAGCAGTTCTTC	CASSLARTSGNEQFF
NA	many	TRBJ1-2	TRBV6-5	TGTGCCAGCAGTGTATTCCGAGGTGGGAGAAAGACCTATGGCTACACCTTC	CASSVFRGGRKTYGYTF
NA	NA	TRBJ1-2	TRBV12-5	TGTGCTAGTGGTTTGGTAATATCGGGGGCGAACTATGGCTACACCTTC	CASGLVISGANYGYTF
NA	many	TRBJ1-2	TRBV30	TGTGCCTGGCCTGGGTTGCGTTATAGAAAGACCTATGGCTACACCTTC	CAWPGLRYRKTYGYTF
TRBD1	many	TRBJ1-1	TRBV7-9	TGTGCCAGCAGCCCCTCAGGGGGCCTCAACACTGAAGCTTTCTTT	CASSPSGGLNTEAFF
NA	many	TRBJ1-2	TRBV3-1	TGTGCCAGCAGCCGGTTTCGCACCCTTCGAAAGACCTATGGCTACACCTTC	CASSRFRTLRKTYGYTF
NA	many	TRBJ1-2	TRBV5-4	TGTGCCAGCAAGTTAACCGTACCAGGAAAGACCTATGGCTACACCTTC	CASKLTVPGKTYGYTF
NA	many	TRBJ1-3	TRBV11-3	TGTGCCAGCAGCAGCGGGACGGCTGGAAACACCATATATTTT	CASSSGTAGNTIYF
NA	many	TRBJ2-7	TRBV28	TGTGCCAGCAGACTACCGGCGGGTTTGGGCGAGCAGTACTTC	CASRLPAGLGEQYF
TRBD1	many	TRBJ1-4	TRBV18	TGTGCCAGCTCACAGCCGGGACAGGACAAGAAACTGTTTTTT	CASSQPGQDKKLFF
NA	NA	TRBJ2-4	TRBV21-1	TGTGCCAGCAGTTGCGTGCTAGCTACAGCAAAGAAAAACATTCAGTACTTC	CASSCVLATAKKNIQYF
TRBD2	many	TRBJ2-1	TRBV4-3	TGCGCCAGCAGCCAAGATTGGGCTAGCGGGAGGTGGAATGAGCAGTTCTTC	CASSQDWASGRWNEQFF
NA	many	TRBJ1-1	TRBV5-1	TGCGCCAGCAGGCTGGGGGTACAGAACACTGAAGCTTTCTTT	CASRLGVQNTEAFF
NA	NA	TRBJ2-6	TRBV7-2	TGTGCCAGCAGCCCCGAGGCAGCTGGGGCCGACGTCCTGACCTTC	CASSPEAAGADVLTF
NA	many	TRBJ1-1	TRBV12-3/TRBV12-4	TGTGCCAGCAGTATACAGGTGGGAAACACTGAAGCTTTCTTT	CASSIQVGNTEAFF
TRBD1	many	TRBJ2-7	TRBV6-5	TGTGCCAGCAGTTGGGGACAGGTTTACGAGCAGTACTTC	CASSWGQVYEQYF
TRBD2	few	TRBJ2-1	TRBV18	TGTGCCAGCTCATACAATTACGAAACACCTAGCGGGATGGTAATTGAGCAGTTCTTC	CASSYNYETPSGMVIEQFF
NA	few	TRBJ2-3	TRBV7-9	TGTGCCAGCAGCTTAGCGGGGACCGGGGATACGCAGTATTTT	CASSLAGTGDTQYF
NA	few	TRBJ2-5	TRBV2	TGTGCCAGCAGTGAGGCGGGACATGGGGGGGAGACCCAGTACTTC	CASSEAGHGGETQYF
NA	many	TRBJ1-2	TRBV12-2	TGTGCAAGTCGCACACGGAGGACTCCACGAAAGACCTATGGCTACACCTTC	CASRTRRTPRKTYGYTF
NA	many	TRBJ1-2	TRBV12-3/TRBV12-4	TGTGCCAGCAGTGCTGATATTAACTATGGCTACACCTTC	CASSADINYGYTF
TRBD1	many	TRBJ2-7	TRBV11-2	TGTGCCAGCAGCTGGGACAGGGGTCGCTACGAGCAGTACTTC	CASSWDRGRYEQYF
NA	NA	TRBJ1-2	TRBV9	TGTGCCAGCCCGGTTCGGTACTCAAGAAATACCTATGGCTACACCTTC	CASPVRYSRNTYGYTF
NA	many	TRBJ1-2	TRBV11-2	TGTGCCAGCAGCCGACCTGCAACAAGCAGAAAGACCTATGGCTACACCTTC	CASSRPATSRKTYGYTF
NA	many	TRBJ1-2	TRBV6-9	TGTGCCAGCAGTCATAAAAGGCCTTACGGAAAGACCTATGGCTACACCTTC	CASSHKRPYGKTYGYTF
NA	few	TRBJ2-1	TRBV28	TGTGCCGGAGGTAGCTCCTACAATGAGCAGTTCTTC	CAGGSSYNEQFF
NA	many	TRBJ2-5	TRBV30	TGTGCCTGGAGTATACTACAGGACCAAGAGACCCAGTACTTC	CAWSILQDQETQYF
TRBD1	many	TRBJ2-7	TRBV18	TGTGCCAGCTCCCCGCTGCGCGGCCAGGGGGTCTACGAGCAGTACTTC	CASSPLRGQGVYEQYF
TRBD1	many	TRBJ2-2	TRBV9	TGTGCCAGCAGCGTAGGACAGGGGGCCCGAGCCGGGGAGCTGTTTTTT	CASSVGQGARAGELFF
TRBD1	many	TRBJ1-4	TRBV5-5	TGTGCCAGCAGCTTGGAGACAGGGACAAAAGGACTGTTTTTT	CASSLETGTKGLFF
NA	many	TRBJ1-1	TRBV6-5	TGTGCCAGCACTCCCTTCAGGGGGAACACTGAAGCTTTCTTT	CASTPFRGNTEAFF
NA	many	TRBJ2-4	TRBV19	TGTGCCAGTAGTATTTCGCACATTCAGTACTTC	CASSISHIQYF
TRBD2	many	TRBJ2-1	TRBV28	TGTGCCAGCAGTTTACTGGGGACTAGCGGGAGTTATGAGCAGTTCTTC	CASSLLGTSGSYEQFF
TRBD1	many	TRBJ2-7	TRBV27	TGTGCCAGCAGTTTCACTAAAGGGACAGGGACCTACGAGCAGTACTTC	CASSFTKGTGTYEQYF
TRBD1	many	TRBJ2-3	TRBV27	TGTGCCAGCAGTCCCCTTGGACAGGGCGGCACAGATACGCAGTATTTT	CASSPLGQGGTDTQYF
NA	many	TRBJ1-2	TRBV12-2	TGTGCAAGTCGCTTAGCGTCGACTCCACGAAAGACCTATGGCTACACCTTC	CASRLASTPRKTYGYTF
NA	many	TRBJ1-2	TRBV12-3/TRBV12-4	TGTGCCAGCAGTTTAATGTGCACAGCAGGAAAGACCTATGGCTACACCTTC	CASSLMCTAGKTYGYTF
NA	many	TRBJ1-1	TRBV5-4	TGTGCCAGCAGCTCCGGACGAGCTGGTATGAACACTGAAGCTTTCTTT	CASSSGRAGMNTEAFF
NA	many	TRBJ1-2	TRBV6-5	TGTGCCAGCAGTCTAATACTCTCTATGCGAAAGACCTATGGCTACACCTTC	CASSLILSMRKTYGYTF
NA	many	TRBJ2-7	TRBV11-2	TGTGCCAGCAGCTTAGGGACGGTCTCCTACGAGCAGTACTTC	CASSLGTVSYEQYF